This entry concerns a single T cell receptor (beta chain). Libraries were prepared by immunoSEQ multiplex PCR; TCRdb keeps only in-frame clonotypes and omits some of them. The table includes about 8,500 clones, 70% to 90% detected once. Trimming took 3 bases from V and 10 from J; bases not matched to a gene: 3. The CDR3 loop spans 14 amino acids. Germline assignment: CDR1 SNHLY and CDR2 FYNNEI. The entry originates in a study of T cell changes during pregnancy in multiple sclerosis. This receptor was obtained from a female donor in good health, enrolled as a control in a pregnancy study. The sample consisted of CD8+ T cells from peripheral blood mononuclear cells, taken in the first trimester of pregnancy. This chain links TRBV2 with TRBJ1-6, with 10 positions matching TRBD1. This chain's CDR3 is CASSDWDRGSPLHF. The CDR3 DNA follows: TGTGCCAGCAGTGACTGGGACAGGGGATCACCCCTCCACTTT.